This T cell receptor (beta chain) came from a study of OX40 agonist ivuxolimab in advanced cancers. The repertoire was sequenced with immunoSEQ multiplex PCR; TCRdb's copy has only in-frame clones and lacks some. The sample yields some 94,000 clones, about 90% seen once. The CDR3 is made up of 15 amino acids. V was trimmed by 7 bases and J by 4 bases, leaving 21 bases between them. Germline CDR1 reads SGHKS; CDR2 reads YYEKEE (reference sequence). The sequence was collected from an adult with an advanced solid tumor such as melanoma, head and neck, liver or kidney cancer. The material sequenced was CD4+ or CD8+ T cells sorted from blood, taken in a trial of the OX40 agonist ivuxolimab. V is TRBV5-5 and J is TRBJ2-7; the D gene is possibly TRBD1 (6 bases). CDR3: CASSPARTVRYEQYF. CDR3 nucleotide sequence: TGTGCCAGCTCCCCGGCCAGGACAGTGAGATACGAGCAGTACTTC. The full variable domain, in which reference TRBV5-5 and TRBJ2-7 provide the parts outside the CDR3, is DAGVTQSPTHLIKTRGQQVTLRCSPISGHKSVSWYQQVLGQGPQFIFQYYEKEERGRGNFPDRFSARQFPNYSSELNVNALLLGDSALYLCASSPARTVRYEQYFGPGTRLTVT.